These 11 T cell receptor beta chains share one sample of origin, sequenced in a study of T cell repertoires in cytomegalovirus infection. MiXCR, run by TCRdb on the reads, gives a single entry per CDR3 protein. The sample includes under 90,000 distinct CDR3 sequences, about half of them seen just once. No antigens are known for them. The specimen was CD8+ T cells from cultured PBMCs, collected from culture after CMV antigen stimulation. The receptors here all came from a human donor in good health (CMV status not recorded). Some clones in this sample may be carry-over from other donors' samples.

This clonotype was counted only a few times. The chain has TRBV7-2 and TRBJ1-1; D gene uncertain. The V end was cut by 3 bases, the J end by 5 bases, with 13 bases between. Per the germline V gene, CDR1 is SGHTA and CDR2 is FQGNSA. The CDR3 spans 14 residues. The DNA of the CDR3 is TGTGCCAGCAGCTTCAGCAGGAGGTCAACTGAAGCTTTCTTT. It yields the protein CASSFSRRSTEAFF.

In its sample, this clonotype was seen a few times. This sequence joins TRBV2 and TRBJ2-1, with 8 nucleotides matching TRBD1. The length of the CDR3 is 14 residues. Germline CDR1 reads SNHLY; CDR2 reads FYNNEI. With 10 bases clipped from V and 3 bases from J, the junction kept 8 bases outside the gene matches. CDR3 amino acids: CATKTGARYNEQFF. For the CDR3, the DNA is TGTGCCACCAAGACAGGGGCTCGCTACAATGAGCAGTTCTTC.

This clonotype was counted a few times. The rearrangement uses TRBV7-8 and TRBJ2-3, with 13 nucleotides matching TRBD2. The J segment lost 1 base and the V segment lost 5 bases, leaving 6 bases of the junction unmatched. This CDR3 has 17 residues. Germline values: CDR1 SGHVS, CDR2 FQNEAQ. CDR3 sequence: CASSHPLAGGRTDTQYF. DNA of the CDR3: TGTGCCAGCAGCCATCCACTAGCGGGGGGGCGCACAGATACGCAGTATTTT.

The count of this clonotype is one. This chain connects TRBV13 to TRBJ1-5; TRBD1 agrees at 7 bases. Germline values: CDR1 PRHDT, CDR2 FYEKMQ (reference sequence). V lost 5 bases to trimming and J lost 6 bases; unmatched junction nucleotides: 4. The CDR3 totals 13 residues. The CDR3 is CASSAYRGQPQHF. CDR3 nucleotides: TGTGCCAGCAGCGCTTACAGGGGTCAGCCCCAGCATTTT.

The table lists this clonotype with a count of one. J is TRBJ2-7 and V is TRBV12-3 or TRBV12-4; maybe TRBD2 (5 bases). Trimming cost V 3 bases and J 1 base, with 13 bases left between them. The CDR3 runs 15 residues. CDR3 sequence (DNA): TGTGCCAGCAGTTTCCCACTCCCGGGGTCCTACGAGCAGTACTTC. Its protein product is CASSFPLPGSYEQYF.

The gene calls are TRBV6-8 and TRBJ1-2; 8 bases fit TRBD1. Germline V CDR1 and CDR2: MNHGY, SAAAGT. Trimming removed 10 bases from V and 1 base from J; junction bases left unmatched: 11. The CDR3 is 15 amino acids. CDR3 region: CAIAPLGQGNYGYTF. CDR3 nucleotides: TGTGCCATTGCCCCGTTAGGACAGGGTAACTATGGCTACACCTTC.

A note on this clonotype: At one of its ends the junction is not consistent with the germline gene, which may arise from a read error. The chain is built from TRBV4-1 and TRBJ1-3; D is undetermined. CDR1 and CDR2 from the germline V gene are MGHRA and YSYEKL. This CDR3 is built from 15 residues. The CDR3 coding sequence is TGTGCCAGCAGCCGCCGAGAGCCCTCTGGAAACACCATATATTTT. This translates into CASSRREPSGNTIYF.

CDR3 residues: CAWGDLGNQPQHF. The CDR3 DNA sequence: TGTGCCTGGGGTGACCTTGGCAATCAGCCCCAGCATTTT. The gene calls are TRBV7-9 and TRBJ1-5; D is unresolved. The CDR3 spans 13 residues. Trimming took 11 bases from V and 2 from J, leaving 13 bases between them. Germline V gene lookup returns CDR1 SEHNR and CDR2 FQNEAQ (reference sequence). The variable domain in full, with the rest retrieved from reference TRBV7-9 and TRBJ1-5, is DTGVSQNPRHKITKRGQNVTFRCDPISEHNRLYWYRQTLGQGPEFLTYFQNEAQLEKSRLLSDRFSAERPKGSFSTLEIQRTEQGDSAMYLCAWGDLGNQPQHFGDGTRLSIL.

V is TRBV6-8 and J is TRBJ1-1; possibly TRBD1 for D (6 bases). The length of the CDR3 is 18 residues. Germline values: CDR1 MNHGY, CDR2 SAAAGT. V shed 0 bases and J shed 0 bases, with 17 bases lying between them. DNA of the CDR3: TGTGCCAGCAGTTACTCGGGACACCTGGCAACTCTGAACACTGAAGCTTTCTTT. Its protein product is CASSYSGHLATLNTEAFF.

This clonotype has only a few counts. The chain recombines TRBV7-6 with TRBJ2-3; D assignment may be TRBD1 or TRBD2 (5 bases each). The CDR3 consists of 15 residues. Trimming shortened V by 5 bases and J by 0 bases, and 12 bases separated the two germline ends. Germline values: CDR1 SGHVS, CDR2 FNYEAQ. The CDR3 protein is CASSPRDQSTDTQYF. In DNA, the CDR3 is TGTGCCAGCAGCCCCCGGGACCAAAGCACAGATACGCAGTATTTT.

A few counts support this clonotype. The chain uses TRBV7-6 and TRBJ1-5; D is ambiguous. In germline, CDR1 is SGHVS, CDR2 FNYEAQ. The CDR3 has 16 amino acids. Trimming took off 1 base at V and 1 base at J, with 11 bases between the two ends. The CDR3 nucleotides are TGTGCCAGCAGCTTAGACGCCGAGCGAAGCAATCAGCCCCAGCATTTT. Translating gives CASSLDAERSNQPQHF.